Below, 5 T cell receptor beta chains from the same sample are listed, as sequenced in a study of beta chain features in type 1 diabetes. Study observations and caveats: People with Type 1 diabetes carried modestly yet significantly shorter TCRB CDR3s in all four CD4+ subsets.

The authors reverse transcribed all of the isolated RNA, so sequencing captured expressed TCRB transcripts. The table came from immunoSEQ multiplex PCR; TCRdb's copy has only in-frame clones and leaves some out. The sample lists 500,000 to 650,000 clones, roughly 12% seen once, with roughly 0.12% in the top ten. Their recognized antigens are unknown. Sequenced material: naive CD4+ T cells from blood. All receptors come from a man aged 30 to 39 with type 1 diabetes.

This clone was seen a handful of times. V is TRBV4-2 and J is TRBJ2-7, with a possible D match to TRBD1 (6 bases). The germline V gene encodes CDR1 LGHNA and CDR2 YNFKEQ. CDR3 length: 14 amino acids. The V and J ends lost 2 bases and 2 bases respectively, with 10 bases between them. The CDR3 DNA is TGTGCCAGCAGCCAATCGGACAGAGCCTACGAGCAGTACTTC. It specifies CASSQSDRAYEQYF.

The chain uses TRBV11-3 and TRBJ2-1, with D perhaps matching TRBD1 (5 bases). CDR3 length equals 15 residues. CDR1 and CDR2 from the germline V gene are SGHNT and YENEEA. V gave up 1 base and J gave up 3 bases, with 10 bases separating them. In nucleotides, the CDR3 is TGTGCCAGCAGCTTAGGGGGCAGGGACTACAATGAGCAGTTCTTC. Translation gives CASSLGGRDYNEQFF.

The sample holds a few counts of this clone. The chain has TRBV4-2 and TRBJ2-1; tentative D call: TRBD2 (6 bases). CDR3 size: 17 residues. Trimming cost V 0 bases and J 11 bases, with 23 bases left between them. Germline V gene data show CDR1 as LGHNA and CDR2 as YNFKEQ. CDR3 sequence reads: CASSQERYGTRNPKQFF. The CDR3 DNA reads TGTGCCAGCAGCCAAGAGAGATACGGGACTCGAAACCCTAAGCAGTTCTTC.

This sequence joins TRBV5-1 and TRBJ2-5, with 10 bases lining up with TRBD2. This CDR3 contains 17 residues. V gave up 4 bases and J gave up 4 bases; unmatched junction bases: 13. The germline V gene encodes CDR1 SGHRS and CDR2 YFSETQ. The CDR3 sequence: CASSVGHTSGVGETQYF. The CDR3 DNA sequence: TGCGCCAGCAGCGTGGGGCACACTAGCGGGGTAGGAGAGACCCAGTACTTC.

V usage is TRBV19 and J usage is TRBJ1-5; no firm D call. Germline CDR1 LNHDA, CDR2 SQIVND (reference sequence). This CDR3 spans 16 amino acids. Trimming took 4 bases from V and 5 from J, leaving 18 bases between them. Written as DNA, the CDR3 is TGTGCCAGTAGTAAGGCTCCTCAAGTCGGGTATCAGCCCCAGCATTTT. Translation: CASSKAPQVGYQPQHF.